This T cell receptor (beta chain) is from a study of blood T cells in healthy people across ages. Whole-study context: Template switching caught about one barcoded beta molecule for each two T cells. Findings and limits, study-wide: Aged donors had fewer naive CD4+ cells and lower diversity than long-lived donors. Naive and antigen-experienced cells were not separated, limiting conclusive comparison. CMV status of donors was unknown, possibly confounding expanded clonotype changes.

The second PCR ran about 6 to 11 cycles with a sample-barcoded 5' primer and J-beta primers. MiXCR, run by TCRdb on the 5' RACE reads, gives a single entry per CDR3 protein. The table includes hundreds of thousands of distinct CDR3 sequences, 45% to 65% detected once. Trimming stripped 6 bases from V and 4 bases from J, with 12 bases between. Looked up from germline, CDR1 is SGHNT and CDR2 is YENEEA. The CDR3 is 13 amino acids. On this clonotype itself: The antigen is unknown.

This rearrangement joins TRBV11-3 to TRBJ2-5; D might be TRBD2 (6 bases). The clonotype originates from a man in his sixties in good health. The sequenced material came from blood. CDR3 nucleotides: TGTGCCAGCAGTACGGGGGACTCAGAGACCCAGTACTTC. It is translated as CASSTGDSETQYF.